This T cell receptor (beta chain) came from a study of CD8 T cells in Susac syndrome. As regards this clonotype: Its antigen is currently unknown.

Findings and limits, study-wide: The study conceded that its TCR sequencing and HLA analysis involved relatively few individuals.

The multiple sclerosis controls comprised treatment-naive patients whose relapsing-remitting disease was stable or active. Bulk CD8+ and CD4+ cells came from magnetic negative isolation; CD8+ TEMRA by FACS. Germline V gives CDR1 SEHNR, CDR2 FQNEAQ (reference sequence). The CDR3 sequence is 16 residues long. The V gene end was trimmed by 5 bases and the J gene end by 5 bases; junction bases not matched to a gene: 13. The RNA input was roughly 0.45 to 1 ug, and it was reverse transcribed with random hexamers. TCRdb independently ran MiXCR on the immunoSEQ multiplex PCR reads; one entry per CDR3 protein. The sample includes about 430,000 distinct CDR3 sequences, 75% to 90% seen only once; the top ten take approximately 0.11%.

The chain couples TRBV7-9 to TRBJ2-3; the match to TRBD1 covers 7 bases. The clonotype originates from a human donor with multiple sclerosis. Source material: CD8+ T cells from PBMCs. The CDR3 nucleotides read TGTGCCAGCAGCCCAATGAGGGGGCAGACAAGAGATACGCAGTATTTT. Translation: CASSPMRGQTRDTQYF.